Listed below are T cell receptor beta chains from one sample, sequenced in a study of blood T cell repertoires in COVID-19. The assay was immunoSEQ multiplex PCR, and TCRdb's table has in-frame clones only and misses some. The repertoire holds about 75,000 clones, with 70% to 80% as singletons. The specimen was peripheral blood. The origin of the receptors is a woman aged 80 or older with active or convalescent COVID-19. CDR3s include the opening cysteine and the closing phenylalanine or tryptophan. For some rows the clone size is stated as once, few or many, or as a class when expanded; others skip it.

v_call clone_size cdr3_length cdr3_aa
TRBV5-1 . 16 CASSLALAVYTGELFF
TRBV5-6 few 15 CASSFWTVSGNTIYF
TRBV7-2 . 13 CASSPTLNTEAFF
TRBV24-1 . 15 CATSHSYDREETQYF
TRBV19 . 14 CASSMGHLNTEAFF
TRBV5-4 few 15 CASSLGQGYTDTQYF
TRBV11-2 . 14 CASSTTGVVYGYTF
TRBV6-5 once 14 CASHTGTSGNTIYF
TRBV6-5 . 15 CASSYSPWLVYGYTF
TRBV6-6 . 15 CASRPGLGVRETQYF
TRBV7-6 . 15 CASSAPTGEGEKLFF
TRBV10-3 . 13 CAILATPFSEAFF
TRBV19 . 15 CASSIYGRSNQPQHF
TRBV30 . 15 CAWNLGLAGMSEQFF
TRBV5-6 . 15 CASSLYHRGYYGYTF
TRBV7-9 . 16 CASSSTDWDGSQPQHF
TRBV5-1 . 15 CASSLDTGSGNTIYF
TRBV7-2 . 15 CASSLVGTSGDTQYF
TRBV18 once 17 CASSLKPRDRGIDTQYF
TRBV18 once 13 CASSPWETEKLFF
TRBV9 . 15 CASSVVASGDNEQFF
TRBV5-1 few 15 CASSFGGLRAYEQYF
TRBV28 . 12 CASSPLLGAQYF
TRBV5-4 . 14 CASSSRGREETQYF
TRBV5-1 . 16 CASSPSPTGMGDTQYF
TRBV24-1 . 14 CATPRQATNEKLFF
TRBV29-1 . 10 CSVRTGELFF
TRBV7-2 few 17 CASSSPGLAASGAEQFF
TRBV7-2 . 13 CASSQAVSDTQYF
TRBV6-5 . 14 CATDSGRLYNEQFF
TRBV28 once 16 CASSVQTGTVITEAFF
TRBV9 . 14 CASSPSPDIQPQHF
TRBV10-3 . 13 CAISGTGGTEAFF
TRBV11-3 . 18 CASSLGIAGVGPTDTQYF
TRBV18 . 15 CASSPLPSGDQPQHF
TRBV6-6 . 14 CASSPGQGAYTIYF
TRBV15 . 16 CATSSPMSSAKNIQYF
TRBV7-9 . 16 CASSLVSTNPSYGYTF
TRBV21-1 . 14 CASRLAGASDTQYF
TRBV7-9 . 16 CASSLFPPRQSYEQYF
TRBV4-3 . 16 CASSQGGGEEGNEQFF